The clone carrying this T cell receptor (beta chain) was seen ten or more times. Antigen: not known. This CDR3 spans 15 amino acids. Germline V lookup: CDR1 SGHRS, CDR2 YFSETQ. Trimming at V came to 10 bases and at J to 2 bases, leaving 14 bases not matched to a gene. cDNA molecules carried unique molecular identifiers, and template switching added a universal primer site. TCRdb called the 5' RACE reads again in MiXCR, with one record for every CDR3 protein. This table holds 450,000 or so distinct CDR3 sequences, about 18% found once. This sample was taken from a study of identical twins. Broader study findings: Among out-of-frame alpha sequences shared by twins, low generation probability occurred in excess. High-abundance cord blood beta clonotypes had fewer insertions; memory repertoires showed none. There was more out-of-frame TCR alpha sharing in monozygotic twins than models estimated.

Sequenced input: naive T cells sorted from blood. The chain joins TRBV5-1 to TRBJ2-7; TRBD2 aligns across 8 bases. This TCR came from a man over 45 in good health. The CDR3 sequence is CALRERGLPTYEQYF. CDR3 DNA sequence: TGCGCCCTCAGAGAGCGGGGGTTACCAACCTACGAGCAGTACTTC. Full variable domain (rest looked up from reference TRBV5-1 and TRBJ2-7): KAGVTQTPRYLIKTRGQQVTLSCSPISGHRSVSWYQQTPGQGLQFLFEYFSETQRNKGNFPGRFSGRQFSNSRSEMNVSTLELGDSALYLCALRERGLPTYEQYFGPGTRLTVT.